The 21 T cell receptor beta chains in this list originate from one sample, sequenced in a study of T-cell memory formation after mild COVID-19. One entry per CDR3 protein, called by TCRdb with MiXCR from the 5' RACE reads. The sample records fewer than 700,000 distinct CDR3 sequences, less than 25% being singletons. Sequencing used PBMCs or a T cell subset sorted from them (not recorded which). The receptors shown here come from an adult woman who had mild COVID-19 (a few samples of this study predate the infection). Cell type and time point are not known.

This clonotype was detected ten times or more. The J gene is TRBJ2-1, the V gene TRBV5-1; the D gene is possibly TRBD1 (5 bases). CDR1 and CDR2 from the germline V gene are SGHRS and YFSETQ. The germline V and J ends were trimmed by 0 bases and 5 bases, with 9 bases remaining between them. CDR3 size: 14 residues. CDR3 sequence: CASSLGQPNNEQFF. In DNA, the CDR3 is TGCGCCAGCAGCTTGGGACAGCCGAACAATGAGCAGTTCTTC.

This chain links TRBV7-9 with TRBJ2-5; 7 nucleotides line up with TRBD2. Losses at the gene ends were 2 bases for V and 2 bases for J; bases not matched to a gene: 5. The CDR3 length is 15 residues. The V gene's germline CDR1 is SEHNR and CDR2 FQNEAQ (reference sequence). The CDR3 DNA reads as TGTGCCAGCAGCTTACCCAGCGGGGCTCAAGAGACCCAGTACTTC. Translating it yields CASSLPSGAQETQYF.

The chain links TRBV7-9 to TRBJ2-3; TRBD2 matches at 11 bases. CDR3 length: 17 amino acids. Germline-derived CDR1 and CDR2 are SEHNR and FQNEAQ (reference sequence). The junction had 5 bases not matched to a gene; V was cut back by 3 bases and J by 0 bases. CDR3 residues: CASSFPGLAGSTDTQYF. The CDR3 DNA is TGTGCCAGCAGCTTCCCTGGACTAGCGGGTAGCACAGATACGCAGTATTTT.

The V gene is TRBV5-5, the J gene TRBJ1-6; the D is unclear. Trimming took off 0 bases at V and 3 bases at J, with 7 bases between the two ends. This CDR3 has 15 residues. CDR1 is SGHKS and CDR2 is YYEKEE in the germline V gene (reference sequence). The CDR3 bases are TGTGCCAGCAGCTTGGAAGCGGTCTATAATTCACCCCTCCACTTT. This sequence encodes CASSLEAVYNSPLHF.

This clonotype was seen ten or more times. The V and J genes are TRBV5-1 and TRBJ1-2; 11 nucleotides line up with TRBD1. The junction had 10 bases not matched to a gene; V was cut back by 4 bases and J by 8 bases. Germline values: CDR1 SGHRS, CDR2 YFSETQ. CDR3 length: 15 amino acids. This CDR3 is CASSGGRTGGGGYTF. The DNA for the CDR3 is TGCGCCAGCAGCGGGGGCCGGACAGGGGGCGGCGGCTACACCTTC.

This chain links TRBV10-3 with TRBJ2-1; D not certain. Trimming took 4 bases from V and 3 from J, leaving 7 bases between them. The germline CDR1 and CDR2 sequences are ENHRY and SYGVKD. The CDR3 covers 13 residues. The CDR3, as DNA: TGTGCCATCAGTGCGACACTCTACAATGAGCAGTTCTTC. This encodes CAISATLYNEQFF.

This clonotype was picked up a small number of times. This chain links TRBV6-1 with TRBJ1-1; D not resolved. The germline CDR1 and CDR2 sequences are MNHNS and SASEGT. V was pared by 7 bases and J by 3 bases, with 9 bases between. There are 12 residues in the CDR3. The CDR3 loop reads CASILRDTEAFF. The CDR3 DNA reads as TGTGCCAGCATTCTCAGAGACACTGAAGCTTTCTTT.

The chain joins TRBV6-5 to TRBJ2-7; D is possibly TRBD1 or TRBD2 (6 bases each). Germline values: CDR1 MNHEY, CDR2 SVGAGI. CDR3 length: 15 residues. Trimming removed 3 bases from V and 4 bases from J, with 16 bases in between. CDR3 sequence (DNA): TGTGCCAGCAGTTATATTAAGGGGGGCCGGTACGAGCAGTACTTC. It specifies CASSYIKGGRYEQYF.

CDR3 amino acids: CASSESGGRETQYF. Here the CDR3 DNA reads TGTGCCAGCAGTGAATCGGGAGGGCGCGAGACCCAGTACTTC. The J gene is TRBJ2-5, the V gene TRBV25-1, with 8 bases matching TRBD2. The CDR3 runs 14 residues. J was trimmed by 5 bases and V by 1 base; bases with no gene match: 3. Germline lookup yields CDR1 MGHDK and CDR2 SYGVNS.

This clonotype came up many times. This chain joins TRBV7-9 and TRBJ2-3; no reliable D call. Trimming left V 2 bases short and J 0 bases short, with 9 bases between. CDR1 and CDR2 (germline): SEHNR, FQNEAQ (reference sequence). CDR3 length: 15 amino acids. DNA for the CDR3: TGTGCCAGCAGCTTACCCTCTTTTAGCACAGATACGCAGTATTTT. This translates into CASSLPSFSTDTQYF. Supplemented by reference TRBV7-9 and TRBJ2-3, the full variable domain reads DTGVSQNPRHKITKRGQNVTFRCDPISEHNRLYWYRQTLGQGPEFLTYFQNEAQLEKSRLLSDRFSAERPKGSFSTLEIQRTEQGDSAMYLCASSLPSFSTDTQYFGPGTRLTVL.

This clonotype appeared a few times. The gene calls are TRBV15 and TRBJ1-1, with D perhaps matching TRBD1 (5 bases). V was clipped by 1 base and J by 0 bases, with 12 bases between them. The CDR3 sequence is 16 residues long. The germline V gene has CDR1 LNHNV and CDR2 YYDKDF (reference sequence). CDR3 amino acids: CATSRVPTEMNTEAFF. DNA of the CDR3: TGTGCCACCAGCAGAGTTCCGACAGAAATGAACACTGAAGCTTTCTTT.

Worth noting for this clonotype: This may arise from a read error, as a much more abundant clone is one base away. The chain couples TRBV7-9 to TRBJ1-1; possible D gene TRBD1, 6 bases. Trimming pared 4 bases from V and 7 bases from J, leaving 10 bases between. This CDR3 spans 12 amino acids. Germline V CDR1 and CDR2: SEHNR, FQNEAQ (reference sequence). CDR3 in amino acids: CASSSQGYEAFF. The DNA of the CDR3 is TGTGCCAGCAGCTCCCAGGGGTATGAAGCTTTCTTT.

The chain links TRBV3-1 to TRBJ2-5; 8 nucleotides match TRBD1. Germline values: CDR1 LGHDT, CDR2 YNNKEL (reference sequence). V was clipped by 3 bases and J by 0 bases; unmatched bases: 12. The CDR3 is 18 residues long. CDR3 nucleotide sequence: TGTGCCAGCAGCCATTCTAACAGACAGGGGAAGTACCAAGAGACCCAGTACTTC. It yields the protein CASSHSNRQGKYQETQYF.

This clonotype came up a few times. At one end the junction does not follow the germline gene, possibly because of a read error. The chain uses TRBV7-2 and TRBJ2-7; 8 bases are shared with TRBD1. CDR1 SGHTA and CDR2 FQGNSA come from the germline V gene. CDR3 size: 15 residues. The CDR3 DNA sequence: TGTGCCAGCAGCTCCCGCGGTGGGGTCAGGACAGGGCTAGACTTC. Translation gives CASSSRGGVRTGLDF.

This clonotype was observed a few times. The CDR3 DNA reads as TGTGCCAGCAGCTCCTTTGAGGGGGTGCCCACTGAAGCTTTCTTT. The encoded protein is CASSSFEGVPTEAFF. The chain recombines TRBV12-3 or TRBV12-4 with TRBJ1-1; weak D call: TRBD1 (6 bases). V shed 6 bases and J shed 4 bases, with 18 bases lying between them. The CDR3 loop spans 15 amino acids.

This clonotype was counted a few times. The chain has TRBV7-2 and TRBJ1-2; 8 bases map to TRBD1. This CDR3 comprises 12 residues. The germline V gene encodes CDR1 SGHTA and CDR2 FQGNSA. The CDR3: CAGQGVSYGYTF. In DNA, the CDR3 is TGTGCAGGACAGGGCGTAAGCTATGGCTACACCTTC.

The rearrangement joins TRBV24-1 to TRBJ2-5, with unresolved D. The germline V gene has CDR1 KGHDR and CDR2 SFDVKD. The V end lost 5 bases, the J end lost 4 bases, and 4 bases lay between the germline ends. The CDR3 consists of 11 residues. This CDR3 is CATSGAETQYF. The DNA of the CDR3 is TGTGCCACCAGTGGAGCAGAGACCCAGTACTTC.

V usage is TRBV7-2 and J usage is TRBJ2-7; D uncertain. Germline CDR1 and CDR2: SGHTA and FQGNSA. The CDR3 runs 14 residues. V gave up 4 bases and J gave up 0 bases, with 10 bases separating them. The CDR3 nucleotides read TGTGCCAGCAGCTGGGATTCGACCTCCTACGAGCAGTACTTC. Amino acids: CASSWDSTSYEQYF.

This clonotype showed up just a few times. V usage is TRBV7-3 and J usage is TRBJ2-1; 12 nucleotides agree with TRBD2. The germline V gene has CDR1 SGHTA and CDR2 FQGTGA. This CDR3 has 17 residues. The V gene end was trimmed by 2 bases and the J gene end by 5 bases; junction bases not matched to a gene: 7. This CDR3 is CASSLLAGGLKNNEQFF. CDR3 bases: TGTGCCAGCAGCTTACTAGCGGGGGGGCTGAAGAACAATGAGCAGTTCTTC.

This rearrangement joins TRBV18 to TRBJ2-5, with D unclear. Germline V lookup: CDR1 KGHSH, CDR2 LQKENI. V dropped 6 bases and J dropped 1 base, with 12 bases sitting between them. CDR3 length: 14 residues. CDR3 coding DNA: TGTGCCAGCTCGCTTCGTGGTATCCAAGAGACCCAGTACTTC. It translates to CASSLRGIQETQYF.

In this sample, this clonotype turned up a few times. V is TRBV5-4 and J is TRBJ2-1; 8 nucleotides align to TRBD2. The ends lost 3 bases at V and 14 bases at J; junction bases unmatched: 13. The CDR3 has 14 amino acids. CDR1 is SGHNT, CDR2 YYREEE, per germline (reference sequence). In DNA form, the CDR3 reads TGTGCCAGCAGCTACCCAACGACTAGCGTAAAGGAGTTCTTC. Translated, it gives CASSYPTTSVKEFF.